The rows below give T cell receptor beta chains drawn from one sample of a study of Ad26.COV2.S vaccination and SARS-CoV-2 variants. The assay was immunoSEQ multiplex PCR, and TCRdb's table has in-frame clones only and misses some. The data hold about half a million clones, with roughly nine tenths observed a single time. Sequencing was performed on peripheral blood, taken in a trial of Ad26.COV2.S vaccine versus placebo. Every receptor here comes from a person between 18 and 59 years old who received the Ad26.COV2.S COVID-19 vaccine or a placebo. The CDR3 runs from the conserved cysteine through the conserved F or W. D genes are given only for firm matches. Clone size, where shown, is once, few, many, or a class for clones that have expanded.

NA	TRBV5-3	NA	TRBJ2-7	CARSLSAGTYEQYF	TGTGCCAGAAGCTTGTCAGCAGGGACCTACGAGCAGTACTTC
NA	TRBV18	NA	TRBJ1-1	CASSPFSTTGGEDEAFF	TGTGCCAGCTCACCATTCTCTACCACAGGAGGCGAGGATGAAGCTTTCTTT
NA	TRBV19	NA	TRBJ2-2	CASSGFVGRTGELFF	TGTGCCAGTAGTGGGTTCGTGGGACGGACCGGGGAGCTGTTTTTT
NA	TRBV12-3/TRBV12-4	NA	TRBJ2-7	CASSLSVYEQYF	TGTGCCAGCAGTTTATCTGTCTACGAGCAGTACTTC
TRBD1	TRBV6-5	NA	TRBJ2-2	CASSYSRQGNTGELFF	TGTGCCAGCAGTTACTCGAGACAGGGAAACACCGGGGAGCTGTTTTTT
NA	TRBV7-9	NA	TRBJ1-6	CASSLAGMNSPLHF	TGTGCCAGCAGCTTAGCCGGAATGAATTCACCCCTCCACTTT
TRBD2	TRBV7-2	NA	TRBJ2-5	CASSLFAGGQETQYF	TGTGCCAGCAGCCTCTTCGCGGGAGGGCAAGAGACCCAGTACTTC
NA	TRBV2	NA	TRBJ1-4	CASSEGGIATNEKLFF	TGTGCCAGCAGTGAAGGCGGAATTGCAACTAATGAAAAACTGTTTTTT
NA	TRBV6-6	NA	TRBJ1-1	CASSYQGRNTEAFF	TGTGCCAGCAGTTACCAGGGCCGGAACACTGAAGCTTTCTTT
TRBD1	TRBV7-2	NA	TRBJ1-1	CASSRDRLMNTEAFF	TGTGCCAGCAGCAGGGACAGACTCATGAACACTGAAGCTTTCTTT
NA	TRBV7-9	NA	TRBJ2-7	CASSPHQTGSSYEQYF	TGTGCCAGCAGCCCACACCAAACAGGGAGCTCCTACGAGCAGTACTTC
NA	TRBV3-1/TRBV3-2	NA	TRBJ1-1	CASSPLRGGRRRTEAFF	TGTGCCAGCAGCCCTCTAAGAGGGGGGCGCCGAAGGACTGAAGCTTTCTTT
NA	TRBV28	NA	TRBJ1-5	CASSPIGGYRGNQPQHF	TGTGCCAGCAGTCCAATTGGGGGGTACCGGGGCAATCAGCCCCAGCATTTT
NA	TRBV7-8	NA	TRBJ1-1	CASSYGSRGGWTEAFF	TGTGCCAGCAGCTATGGGTCCCGGGGGGGCTGGACTGAAGCTTTCTTT
TRBD2	TRBV7-3	NA	TRBJ2-1	CASSPGTSGYNEQFF	TGTGCCAGCAGCCCCGGGACTAGCGGGTACAATGAGCAGTTCTTC
TRBD2	TRBV5-1	NA	TRBJ2-2	CASRVAASGTGELFF	TGCGCCAGCAGGGTTGCGGCTAGCGGGACCGGGGAGCTGTTTTTT
TRBD2	TRBV7-3	NA	TRBJ2-1	CASSLSASGSLHEQFF	TGTGCCAGCAGCTTATCGGCTAGCGGGAGTCTCCATGAGCAGTTCTTC
NA	TRBV6-5	NA	TRBJ1-1	CASTRTGNTEAFF	TGTGCCAGCACGAGAACAGGGAACACTGAAGCTTTCTTT
TRBD1	TRBV9	NA	TRBJ1-4	CASSVRDRGEKLFF	TGTGCCAGCAGCGTCCGGGACAGGGGGGAAAAACTGTTTTTT
NA	TRBV7-2	NA	TRBJ1-2	CASSLQGSDYGYTF	TGTGCCAGCAGCCTTCAGGGTTCGGACTATGGCTACACCTTC
NA	TRBV30	NA	TRBJ2-7	CAWSGTGSYEQYF	TGTGCCTGGAGTGGAACAGGTTCCTACGAGCAGTACTTC
NA	TRBV2	NA	TRBJ1-5	CASRGAVQPQHF	TGTGCCAGCAGGGGGGCAGTGCAGCCCCAGCATTTT
NA	TRBV6-7	NA	TRBJ1-4	CASRPGREGEDEKLFF	TGTGCCAGCAGGCCGGGCAGGGAAGGTGAGGATGAAAAACTGTTTTTT
TRBD1	TRBV10-3	NA	TRBJ1-2	CASQNPGQGAYGYTF	TGTGCCAGCCAAAATCCGGGACAGGGGGCATATGGCTACACCTTC
TRBD1	TRBV27	once	TRBJ1-3	CASKRTGSSGNTIYF	TGTGCCAGCAAGAGGACAGGGAGCTCTGGAAACACCATATATTTT
NA	TRBV5-5	NA	TRBJ1-2	CASSLVVTGNYGYTF	TGTGCCAGCAGCTTGGTTGTGACAGGCAACTATGGCTACACCTTC
TRBD2	TRBV5-4	once	TRBJ2-6	CASERGGFKSGANVLTF	TGTGCCAGCGAAAGGGGAGGGTTTAAATCTGGGGCCAACGTCCTGACTTTC
TRBD2	TRBV27	NA	TRBJ2-7	CASSRSGTRAYEQYF	TGTGCCAGCAGCCGTAGCGGGACCCGCGCCTACGAGCAGTACTTC
NA	TRBV25-1	NA	TRBJ1-1	CASSELSRDYSEAFF	TGTGCCAGCAGTGAATTGTCCAGGGACTACTCTGAAGCTTTCTTT
TRBD1	TRBV5-1	NA	TRBJ2-2	CASSLGLTGGNTGELFF	TGCGCCAGCAGCTTGGGTTTGACAGGGGGCAACACCGGGGAGCTGTTTTTT
NA	TRBV18	NA	TRBJ1-1	CASSPVTAPMNTEAFF	TGTGCCAGCTCACCAGTAACAGCCCCTATGAACACTGAAGCTTTCTTT
NA	TRBV14	NA	TRBJ1-6	CASSQEGRASPLHF	TGTGCCAGCAGCCAAGAGGGGAGGGCTTCACCCCTCCACTTT
TRBD2	TRBV27	NA	TRBJ2-2	CASSTLLHGRARTGELFF	TGTGCCAGCTCAACCCTTCTTCACGGGAGGGCACGTACCGGGGAGCTGTTTTTT
NA	TRBV28	few	TRBJ1-5	CASSSPKGGNQPQHF	TGTGCCAGCAGTTCCCCCAAAGGGGGCAATCAGCCCCAGCATTTT
NA	TRBV27	NA	TRBJ1-4	CASSFRPGDEKLFF	TGTGCCAGCAGTTTTCGGCCAGGGGATGAAAAACTGTTTTTT
TRBD1	TRBV7-9	NA	TRBJ2-3	CASSYGQGKDTQYF	TGTGCCAGCAGCTACGGACAGGGAAAAGATACGCAGTATTTT
TRBD1	TRBV29-1	NA	TRBJ2-5	CSVERSGGTKGEETQYF	TGCAGCGTTGAAAGGTCAGGGGGCACTAAGGGAGAGGAGACCCAGTACTTC
TRBD1	TRBV18	NA	TRBJ1-1	CASSPGQGANTEAFF	TGTGCCAGCTCACCAGGACAGGGGGCGAACACTGAAGCTTTCTTT
TRBD1	TRBV3-1/TRBV3-2	NA	TRBJ1-2	CASSQDRDRVNGYTF	TGTGCCAGCAGCCAAGATAGGGACAGGGTGAATGGCTACACCTTC
NA	TRBV2	NA	TRBJ1-1	CASIYRDFNFEAFF	TGTGCCAGCATCTACCGGGACTTTAACTTTGAAGCTTTCTTT
NA	TRBV29-1	NA	TRBJ1-2	CSVEGSGPYGYTF	TGCAGCGTGGAAGGGTCGGGGCCCTATGGCTACACCTTC
TRBD1	TRBV4-2	NA	TRBJ1-1	CASSQETGGGRYEAFF	TGTGCCAGCAGCCAAGAAACAGGGGGCGGAAGGTATGAAGCTTTCTTT
NA	TRBV6-2/TRBV6-3	few	TRBJ2-7	CASSYSRSSGYHNEQYF	TGTGCCAGCAGTTACTCGCGCTCCTCAGGGTACCATAACGAGCAGTACTTC
TRBD1	TRBV7-6	once	TRBJ2-5	CASSRGGQGAEETQYF	TGTGCCAGCAGCCGCGGGGGACAGGGGGCGGAGGAGACCCAGTACTTC
NA	TRBV2	NA	TRBJ2-3	CASSERDTQYF	TGTGCCAGCAGTGAAAGAGATACGCAGTATTTT
TRBD2	TRBV6-6	once	TRBJ2-2	CASKGPSGRTGELFF	TGTGCCAGCAAAGGGCCTAGCGGCCGCACCGGGGAGCTGTTTTTT
TRBD2	TRBV5-1	NA	TRBJ2-1	CASSRGLAGGSYNEQFF	TGCGCCAGCAGCCGGGGACTAGCGGGGGGCTCCTACAATGAGCAGTTCTTC
TRBD1	TRBV9	NA	TRBJ1-1	CASSAVDTGGTEAFF	TGTGCCAGCAGCGCCGTAGACACAGGGGGGACTGAAGCTTTCTTT
NA	TRBV29-1	NA	TRBJ2-2	CSVGVGTGELFF	TGCAGCGTTGGGGTCGGCACCGGGGAGCTGTTTTTT
TRBD1	TRBV7-3	NA	TRBJ2-5	CASSLRTGGGPETQYF	TGTGCCAGCAGCTTAAGGACAGGGGGCGGCCCAGAGACCCAGTACTTC
TRBD2	TRBV9	NA	TRBJ2-3	CASSVGLAGGPTHNTDTQYF	TGTGCCAGCAGCGTAGGGTTAGCGGGGGGGCCTACTCATAACACAGATACGCAGTATTTT
NA	TRBV27	NA	TRBJ1-5	CASSLSVQRPNQPQHF	TGTGCCAGCAGTTTAAGTGTACAGAGACCCAATCAGCCCCAGCATTTT
NA	TRBV10-3	once	TRBJ2-7	CAIKRSTSSYEQYF	TGTGCCATCAAAAGGTCGACGAGCTCCTACGAGCAGTACTTC
NA	TRBV6-5	NA	TRBJ1-3	CATQGSIGNTIYF	TGTGCCACACAGGGCAGCATTGGAAACACCATATATTTT
NA	TRBV5-8	NA	TRBJ1-6	CASSLYGGSWGQLNSPLHF	TGTGCCAGCAGCTTGTATGGGGGCTCTTGGGGCCAGCTTAATTCACCCCTCCACTTT
TRBD2	TRBV27	NA	TRBJ2-1	CASRSSGRARNEQFF	TGTGCCAGCAGGTCTAGCGGGAGGGCTCGGAATGAGCAGTTCTTC
NA	TRBV27	NA	TRBJ2-6	CASSPAGANVLTF	TGTGCCAGCAGTCCCGCCGGGGCCAACGTCCTGACTTTC
NA	TRBV11-2	NA	TRBJ1-2	CASSSNTGVYGYTF	TGTGCCAGCAGCTCAAACACGGGGGTGTATGGCTACACCTTC
NA	TRBV5-1	NA	TRBJ2-1	CASSFFGGSSYNEQFF	TGCGCCAGCAGCTTTTTTGGGGGGAGCTCCTACAATGAGCAGTTCTTC